This entry features one T cell receptor (beta chain) sequence. The antigen is not known. The sample is drawn from a study of cytomegalovirus exposure and HLA in healthy donors. Study-wide results and limits: In terms of immune exposure information, only CMV serostatus was available.

60 Vbeta and 13 Jbeta primers were used in PCR. The data were produced by immunoSEQ multiplex PCR, yet TCRdb's version contains in-frame clones alone and is incomplete. Here the sample spans about 160,000 clones, more than 75% being singletons. This TCR was sampled from a man aged 18 to 30 in good health and CMV-seropositive. What was sequenced was PBMCs.

This CDR3 is CASSFPGGQTEAFF. The CDR3 region has the DNA TGTGCCAGCAGCTTCCCCGGGGGGCAAACTGAAGCTTTCTTT. V usage is TRBV7-2 and J usage is TRBJ1-1; D is perhaps TRBD1 (6 bases). The CDR3 loop spans 14 amino acids. Germline lookup yields CDR1 SGHTA and CDR2 FQGNSA. V lost 3 bases and J 5 bases, leaving 13 bases between the germline ends.